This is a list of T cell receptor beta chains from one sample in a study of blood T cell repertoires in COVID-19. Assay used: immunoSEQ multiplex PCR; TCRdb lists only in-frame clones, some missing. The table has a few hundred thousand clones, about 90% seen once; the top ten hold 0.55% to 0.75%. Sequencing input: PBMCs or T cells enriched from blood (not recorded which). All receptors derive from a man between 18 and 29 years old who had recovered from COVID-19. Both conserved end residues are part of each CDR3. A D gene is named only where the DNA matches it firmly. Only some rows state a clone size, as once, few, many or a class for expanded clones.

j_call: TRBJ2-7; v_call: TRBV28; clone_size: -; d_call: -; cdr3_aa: CASSTTGTAYF; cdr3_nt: TGTGCCAGCAGTACCACAGGGACGGCGTACTTC
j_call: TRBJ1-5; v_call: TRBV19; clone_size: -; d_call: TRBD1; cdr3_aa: CASRGTGEAQPQHF; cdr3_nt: TGTGCCAGTAGAGGGACAGGGGAGGCTCAGCCCCAGCATTTT
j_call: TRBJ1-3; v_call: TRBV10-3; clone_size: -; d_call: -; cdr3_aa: CAISEGHTNSGNTIYF; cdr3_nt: TGTGCCATCAGTGAGGGACATACGAACTCTGGAAACACCATATATTTT
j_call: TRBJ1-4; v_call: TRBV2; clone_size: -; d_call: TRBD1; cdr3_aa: CASIKDRANEKLFF; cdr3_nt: TGTGCCAGCATTAAGGACAGGGCTAATGAAAAACTGTTTTTT
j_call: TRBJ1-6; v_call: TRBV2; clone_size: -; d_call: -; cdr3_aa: CASSGEQGSLHF; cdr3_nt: TGTGCCAGCAGTGGAGAACAGGGATCCCTCCACTTT
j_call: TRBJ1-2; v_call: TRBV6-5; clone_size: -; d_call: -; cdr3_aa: CASSSAGQFTGGYTF; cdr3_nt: TGTGCCAGCAGTTCTGCCGGACAGTTCACTGGTGGCTACACCTTC
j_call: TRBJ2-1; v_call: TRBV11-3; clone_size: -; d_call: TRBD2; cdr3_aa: CASSPGLAGDHSYNEQFF; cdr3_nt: TGTGCCAGCAGCCCGGGACTAGCGGGAGACCACTCCTACAATGAGCAGTTCTTC
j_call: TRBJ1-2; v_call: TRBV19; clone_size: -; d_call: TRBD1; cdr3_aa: CASTRQGAYYGYTF; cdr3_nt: TGTGCCAGCACCAGACAGGGGGCTTACTATGGCTACACCTTC
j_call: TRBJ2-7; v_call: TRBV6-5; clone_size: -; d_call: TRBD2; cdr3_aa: CASRHSGGSSYEQYF; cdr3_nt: TGTGCCAGCAGGCATAGCGGGGGAAGCTCCTACGAGCAGTACTTC
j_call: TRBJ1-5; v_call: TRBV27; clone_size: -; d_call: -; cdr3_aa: CASSEKTGFNQPQHF; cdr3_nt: TGTGCCAGCAGTGAGAAGACAGGATTCAATCAGCCCCAGCATTTT
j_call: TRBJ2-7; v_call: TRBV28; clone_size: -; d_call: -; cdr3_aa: CASSTTHQGQQYSYEQYF; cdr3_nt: TGTGCCAGCAGTACGACCCACCAGGGACAACAGTACTCCTACGAGCAGTACTTC
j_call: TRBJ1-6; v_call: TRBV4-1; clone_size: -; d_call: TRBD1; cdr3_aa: CASSQDRGRDSPLHF; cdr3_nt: TGCGCCAGCAGCCAGGACAGGGGGCGCGATTCACCCCTCCACTTT
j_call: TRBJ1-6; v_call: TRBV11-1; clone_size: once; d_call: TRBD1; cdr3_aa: CASSSQGLDNSPLHF; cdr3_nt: TGTGCCAGCAGCTCACAGGGGTTGGATAATTCACCCCTCCACTTT